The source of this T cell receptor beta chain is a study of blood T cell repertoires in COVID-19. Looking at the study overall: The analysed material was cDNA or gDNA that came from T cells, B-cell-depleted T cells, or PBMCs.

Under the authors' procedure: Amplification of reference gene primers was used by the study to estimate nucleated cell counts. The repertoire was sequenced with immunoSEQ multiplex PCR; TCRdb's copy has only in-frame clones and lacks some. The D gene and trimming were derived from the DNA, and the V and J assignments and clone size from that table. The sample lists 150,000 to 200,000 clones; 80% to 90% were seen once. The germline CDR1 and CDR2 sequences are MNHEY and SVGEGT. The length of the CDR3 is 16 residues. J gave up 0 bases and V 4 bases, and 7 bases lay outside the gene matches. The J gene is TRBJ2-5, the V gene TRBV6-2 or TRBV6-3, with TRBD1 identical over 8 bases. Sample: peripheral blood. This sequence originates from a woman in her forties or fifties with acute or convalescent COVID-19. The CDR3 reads CASSSGRDRHQETQYF. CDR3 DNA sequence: TGTGCCAGCAGTTCAGGAAGGGACAGGCACCAAGAGACCCAGTACTTC.